Listed below are T cell receptor beta chains from one sample, sequenced in a study of identical twins. In TCRdb, the 5' RACE reads were re-called with MiXCR into one record per CDR3 protein. The sample lists approximately 250,000 distinct CDR3 sequences, 6% to 7% seen once, with roughly 15% in the top ten. This same sample was also part of a study on T cells expressing NK-cell markers.

The sample comprised CD8+ T cells sorted from blood. These receptor sequences come from a woman aged 18 to 35 in good health. Both conserved end residues are part of each CDR3. A clone size is listed for some rows: how often the clone was seen (once, few, many), or a class if it is expanded.

v_gene: TRBV5-6; abundance: -; j_gene: TRBJ2-1; CDR3aa: CASIRPSGEQFF
v_gene: TRBV11-1; abundance: -; j_gene: TRBJ2-2; CDR3aa: CASSLAASGSKDTGELFF
v_gene: TRBV6-5; abundance: -; j_gene: TRBJ2-1; CDR3aa: CASSYAGGPNNEQFF
v_gene: TRBV20-1; abundance: many; j_gene: TRBJ2-7; CDR3aa: CSARDMGSDRHEQYF
v_gene: TRBV10-2; abundance: -; j_gene: TRBJ2-1; CDR3aa: CASRGYGNEQFF
v_gene: TRBV5-6; abundance: many; j_gene: TRBJ2-1; CDR3aa: CATSSGAYNEQFF
v_gene: TRBV4-3; abundance: -; j_gene: TRBJ2-1; CDR3aa: CASSQEVFLGLPHNEQFF
v_gene: TRBV7-3; abundance: -; j_gene: TRBJ2-3; CDR3aa: CASSPYEAGSTDTQYF
v_gene: TRBV6-5; abundance: many; j_gene: TRBJ1-1; CDR3aa: CASSRYTEAFF
v_gene: TRBV12-3/TRBV12-4; abundance: once; j_gene: TRBJ2-3; CDR3aa: CASSLRGDKQYF
v_gene: TRBV7-9; abundance: many; j_gene: TRBJ1-1; CDR3aa: CASSWGQPMNTEAFF
v_gene: TRBV7-2; abundance: many; j_gene: TRBJ2-3; CDR3aa: CASSLLAGGTDTQYF
v_gene: TRBV13; abundance: few; j_gene: TRBJ1-1; CDR3aa: CASSLGRTGITEAFF
v_gene: TRBV5-5; abundance: many; j_gene: TRBJ2-7; CDR3aa: CASSNPGELEQYF
v_gene: TRBV29-1; abundance: few; j_gene: TRBJ2-2; CDR3aa: CSGTGGSDTGELFF
v_gene: TRBV5-6; abundance: many; j_gene: TRBJ2-2; CDR3aa: CASSWTSNTGELFF
v_gene: TRBV2; abundance: many; j_gene: TRBJ1-2; CDR3aa: CASSALQRNYGYTF
v_gene: TRBV9; abundance: many; j_gene: TRBJ1-4; CDR3aa: CASSVGVFNEKLFF